This T cell receptor beta chain was recovered during a study of human T cells and chemical hapten exposure. At the level of the study: The cohort included alopecia areata under or over 50% scalp, totalis and universalis.

The trim removed 4 bases at V and 4 bases at J, leaving 4 bases unmatched. This CDR3 region has 15 residues. Germline assignment: CDR1 SGDLS and CDR2 YYNGEE. Documented time point: patch test 2, 6 weeks after DPC sensitization. Treatment given: therapeutic diphenylcyclopropenone sensitization with weekly scalp DPC. Non-pregnant alopecia patients aged 18 to 70, suitable for DPC therapy. Total RNA was extracted from unfractionated whole blood. The library put unique molecular identifiers onto individual cDNA molecules. Each CDR3 protein is one row after TCRdb ran MiXCR on the RACE reads. The sample gives roughly 84,000 distinct CDR3 sequences, more than 9% of which show up once; 4.5% to 5% is in the top ten.

This rearrangement joins TRBV9 to TRBJ2-2, with TRBD1 identical over 10 bases. This sequence originates from a woman in her forties or fifties with alopecia areata. Some clones in this sample may be carry-over from other donors' samples. The sample consisted of whole blood, taken in connection with sensitization to the hapten diphenylcyclopropenone (DPC). CDR3 DNA: TGTGCCAGCAGCATCCGGGACAGGGGCACCGGGGAGCTGTTTTTT. The encoded protein is CASSIRDRGTGELFF.